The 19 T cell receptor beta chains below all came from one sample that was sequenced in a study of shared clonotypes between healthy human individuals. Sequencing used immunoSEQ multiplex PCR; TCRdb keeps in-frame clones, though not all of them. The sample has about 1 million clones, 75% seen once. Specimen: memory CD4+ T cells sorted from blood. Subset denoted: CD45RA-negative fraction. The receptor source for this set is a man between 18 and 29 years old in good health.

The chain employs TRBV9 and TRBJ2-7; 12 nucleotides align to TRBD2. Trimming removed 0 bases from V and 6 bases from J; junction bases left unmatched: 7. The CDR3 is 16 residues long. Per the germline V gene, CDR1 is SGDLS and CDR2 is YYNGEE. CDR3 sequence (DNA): TGTGCCAGCAGCGTAGCGGCTAGCGGGAGGGCCCTCGAGCAGTACTTC. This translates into CASSVAASGRALEQYF. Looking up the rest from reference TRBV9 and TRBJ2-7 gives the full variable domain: DSGVTQTPKHLITATGQRVTLRCSPRSGDLSVYWYQQSLDQGLQFLIQYYNGEERAKGNILERFSAQQFPDLHSELNLSSLELGDSALYFCASSVAASGRALEQYFGPGTRLTVT.

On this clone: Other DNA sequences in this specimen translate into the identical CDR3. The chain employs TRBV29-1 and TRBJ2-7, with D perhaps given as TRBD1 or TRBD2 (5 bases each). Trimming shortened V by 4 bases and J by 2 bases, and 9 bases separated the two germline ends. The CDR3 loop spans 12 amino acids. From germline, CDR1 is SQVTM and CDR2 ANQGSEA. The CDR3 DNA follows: TGCAGCGTTGGAGAGGGACCCTACGAGCAGTACTTC. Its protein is CSVGEGPYEQYF.

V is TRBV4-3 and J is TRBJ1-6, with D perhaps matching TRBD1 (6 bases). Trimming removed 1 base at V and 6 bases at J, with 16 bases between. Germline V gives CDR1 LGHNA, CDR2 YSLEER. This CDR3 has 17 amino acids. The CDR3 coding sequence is TGCGCCAGCAGCCAAGGGGTCGCGGGGGCGCTTAATTCACCCCTCCACTTT. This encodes CASSQGVAGALNSPLHF.

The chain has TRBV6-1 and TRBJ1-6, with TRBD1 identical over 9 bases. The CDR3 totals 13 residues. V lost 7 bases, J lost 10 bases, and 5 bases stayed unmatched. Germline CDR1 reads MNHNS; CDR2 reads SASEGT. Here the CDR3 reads CASKGQGWSPLHF. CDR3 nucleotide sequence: TGTGCCAGCAAAGGACAGGGGTGGTCACCCCTCCACTTT.

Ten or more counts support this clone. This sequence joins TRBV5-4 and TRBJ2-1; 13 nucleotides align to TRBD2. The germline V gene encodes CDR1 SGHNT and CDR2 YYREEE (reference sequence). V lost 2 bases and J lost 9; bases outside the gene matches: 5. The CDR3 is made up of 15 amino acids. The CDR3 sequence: CASSFTSGGAGEQFF. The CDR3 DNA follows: TGTGCCAGCAGCTTTACTAGCGGGGGGGCCGGTGAGCAGTTCTTC.

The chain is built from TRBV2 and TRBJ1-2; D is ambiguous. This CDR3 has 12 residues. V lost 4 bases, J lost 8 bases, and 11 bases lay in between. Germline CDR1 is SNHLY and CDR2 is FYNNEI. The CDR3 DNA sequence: TGTGCCAGCAGTGGGCAGTATATGGGCTACACCTTC. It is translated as CASSGQYMGYTF.

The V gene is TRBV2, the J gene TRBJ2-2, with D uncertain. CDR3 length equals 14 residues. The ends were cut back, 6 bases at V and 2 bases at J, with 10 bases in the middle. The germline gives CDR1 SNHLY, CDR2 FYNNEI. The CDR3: CASRGSLNTGELFF. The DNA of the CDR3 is TGTGCCAGCAGGGGGTCCCTAAACACCGGGGAGCTGTTTTTT.

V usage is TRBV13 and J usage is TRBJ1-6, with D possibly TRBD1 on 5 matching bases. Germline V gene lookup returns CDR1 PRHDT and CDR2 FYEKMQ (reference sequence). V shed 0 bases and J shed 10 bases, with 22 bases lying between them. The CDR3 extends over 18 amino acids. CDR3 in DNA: TGTGCCAGCAGCTTAGGCCGTGGGAGGGGAGGTATAGAGTCACCCCTCCACTTT. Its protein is CASSLGRGRGGIESPLHF.

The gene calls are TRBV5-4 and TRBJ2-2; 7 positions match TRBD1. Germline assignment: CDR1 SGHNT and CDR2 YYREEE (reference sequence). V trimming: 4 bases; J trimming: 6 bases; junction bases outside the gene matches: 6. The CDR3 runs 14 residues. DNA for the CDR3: TGTGCCAGCAGCAGCCAGGGGGAAGCCGGGGAGCTGTTTTTT. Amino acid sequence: CASSSQGEAGELFF.

CDR3 loop: CASSFGGGTLNTEAFF. CDR3 DNA: TGTGCCAGCAGCTTCGGGGGAGGGACGCTAAACACTGAAGCTTTCTTT. The chain uses TRBV5-6 and TRBJ1-1; perhaps TRBD1 as D (5 bases). Germline assignment: CDR1 SGHDT and CDR2 YYEEEE. The CDR3 covers 16 residues. V was pared by 2 bases and J by 2 bases, with 16 bases between.

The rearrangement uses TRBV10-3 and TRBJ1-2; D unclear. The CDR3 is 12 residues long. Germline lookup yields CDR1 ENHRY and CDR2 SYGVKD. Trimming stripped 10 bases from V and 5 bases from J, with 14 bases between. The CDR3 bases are TGTGCCACATCCGGAGAACTTTATGGCTACACCTTC. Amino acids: CATSGELYGYTF.

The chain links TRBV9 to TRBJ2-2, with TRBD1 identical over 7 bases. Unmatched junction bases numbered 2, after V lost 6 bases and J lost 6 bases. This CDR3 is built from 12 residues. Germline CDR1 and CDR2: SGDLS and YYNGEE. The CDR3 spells CASTTGAGELFF. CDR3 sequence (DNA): TGTGCCAGCACAACAGGGGCCGGGGAGCTGTTTTTT.

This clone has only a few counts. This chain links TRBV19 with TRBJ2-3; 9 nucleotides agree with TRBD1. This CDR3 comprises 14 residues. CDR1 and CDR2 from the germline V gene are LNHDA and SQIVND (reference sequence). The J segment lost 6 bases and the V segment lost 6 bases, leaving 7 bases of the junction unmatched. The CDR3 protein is CASRLQGAGDTQYF. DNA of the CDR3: TGTGCCAGTAGGCTACAGGGGGCGGGGGATACGCAGTATTTT.

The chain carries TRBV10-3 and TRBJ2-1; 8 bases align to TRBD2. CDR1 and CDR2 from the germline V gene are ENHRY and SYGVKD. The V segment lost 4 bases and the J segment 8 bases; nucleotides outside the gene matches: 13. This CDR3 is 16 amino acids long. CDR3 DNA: TGTGCCATCAGTGGATTACTAGCGGCGGGCGTGGATGAGCAGTTCTTC. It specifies CAISGLLAAGVDEQFF.

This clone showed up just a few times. CDR3: CASSPPPGRGVNTEAFF. CDR3 nucleotides: TGTGCCAGCTCACCACCGCCGGGGCGGGGGGTGAACACTGAAGCTTTCTTT. The chain links TRBV18 to TRBJ1-1; TRBD1 is a possible D gene (5 bases). Germline V gene lookup returns CDR1 KGHSH and CDR2 LQKENI. The CDR3 consists of 17 residues. The V end was cut by 0 bases, the J end by 0 bases, with 14 bases between.

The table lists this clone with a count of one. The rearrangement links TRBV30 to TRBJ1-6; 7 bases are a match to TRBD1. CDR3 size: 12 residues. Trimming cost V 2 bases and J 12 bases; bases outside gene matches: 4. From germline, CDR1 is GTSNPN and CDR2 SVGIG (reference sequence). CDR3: CAWSTGEGPLHF. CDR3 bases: TGTGCCTGGAGTACAGGGGAAGGACCCCTCCACTTT.

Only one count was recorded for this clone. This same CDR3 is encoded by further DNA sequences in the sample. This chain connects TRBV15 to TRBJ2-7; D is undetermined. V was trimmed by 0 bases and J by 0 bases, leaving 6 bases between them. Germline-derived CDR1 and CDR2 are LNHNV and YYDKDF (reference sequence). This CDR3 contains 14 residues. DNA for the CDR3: TGTGCCACCAGCAGAGATCTTGCCTCCTACGAGCAGTACTTC. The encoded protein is CATSRDLASYEQYF. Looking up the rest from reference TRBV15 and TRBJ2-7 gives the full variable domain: DAMVIQNPRYQVTQFGKPVTLSCSQTLNHNVMYWYQQKSSQAPKLLFHYYDKDFNNEADTPDNFQSRRPNTSFCFLDIRSPGLGDTAMYLCATSRDLASYEQYFGPGTRLTVT.

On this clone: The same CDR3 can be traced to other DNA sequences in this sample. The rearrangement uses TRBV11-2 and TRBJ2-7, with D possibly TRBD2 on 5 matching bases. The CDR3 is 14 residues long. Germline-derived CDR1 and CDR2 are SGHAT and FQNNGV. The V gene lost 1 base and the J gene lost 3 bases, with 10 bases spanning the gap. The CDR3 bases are TGTGCCAGCAGCTTAGGGCTAGCAGTCTACGAGCAGTACTTC. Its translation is CASSLGLAVYEQYF.

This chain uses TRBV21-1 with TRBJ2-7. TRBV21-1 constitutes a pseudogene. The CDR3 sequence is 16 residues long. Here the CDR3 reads CAIPTCIRTVSYEQYF. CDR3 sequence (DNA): TGTGCCATCCCCACCTGCATTCGGACGGTCTCCTACGAGCAGTACTTC.